The next 4 T cell receptor beta chains were all read from a single sample in a study of cytomegalovirus exposure and HLA in healthy donors. 60 Vbeta and 13 Jbeta primers were used in PCR. Sequenced by immunoSEQ multiplex PCR; TCRdb stores in-frame clones only, minus some. The sample yields 150,000 to 200,000 clones, 79% seen once. Sequenced input: PBMCs. These TCRs come from a woman aged 45-60 years in good health and CMV-seronegative.

This chain uses TRBV27 with TRBJ1-4; 9 bases agree with TRBD1. Germline-derived CDR1 and CDR2 are MNHEY and SMNVEV (reference sequence). The junction had 7 bases not matched to a gene; V was cut back by 6 bases and J by 8 bases. The CDR3 spans 14 residues. The CDR3 is CASRLQGAGEKLFF. For the CDR3, the DNA is TGTGCCAGCAGACTACAGGGGGCGGGGGAAAAACTGTTTTTT.

The CDR3 loop reads CASSPLDTAKEQYF. Here the CDR3 DNA reads TGTGCCAGCTCACCACTGGACACAGCGAAAGAGCAGTACTTC. The chain combines TRBV18 with TRBJ2-7; tentative D call: TRBD1 (5 bases). The CDR3 loop spans 14 amino acids. V was cut by 1 base and J by 7 bases, with 14 bases left in between. Germline V gene lookup returns CDR1 KGHSH and CDR2 LQKENI.

The J gene is TRBJ2-3, the V gene TRBV7-3; 7 positions match TRBD2. J was trimmed by 4 bases and V by 6 bases; bases with no gene match: 7. The length of the CDR3 is 14 residues. CDR1 and CDR2 (germline): SGHTA, FQGTGA. As DNA, the CDR3 is TGTGCCAGCAGACAAGCCGCGGGAGCAGATACGCAGTATTTT. This encodes CASRQAAGADTQYF.

The rearrangement uses TRBV5-1 and TRBJ2-7; possibly TRBD1 for D (9 bases). Germline values: CDR1 SGHRS, CDR2 YFSETQ. Trimming cost V 3 bases and J 7 bases, with 17 bases left between them. CDR3 length equals 14 residues. The DNA of the CDR3 is TGCGCCAGCAGCTCGGGGGGGACAGGGATTGAGCAGTACTTC. Translation: CASSSGGTGIEQYF. The full variable domain, rest sourced from reference TRBV5-1 and TRBJ2-7, is KAGVTQTPRYLIKTRGQQVTLSCSPISGHRSVSWYQQTPGQGLQFLFEYFSETQRNKGNFPGRFSGRQFSNSRSEMNVSTLELGDSALYLCASSSGGTGIEQYFGPGTRLTVT.